Below are 27 T cell receptor beta chains sequenced from a single sample in a study of CD8+CD57+ T cells in acquired aplastic anemia. The study profiled TCR beta VDJ and CDR3 using genomic DNA as template. TCRdb fed the reads into MiXCR, producing one record per CDR3 protein. The sample holds some 140,000 distinct CDR3 sequences, about 48% seen once. Patients picked for sequencing had shown CD8+CD57+ cell expansion detected by flow cytometry. Sequenced sample: sorted CD4+, CD8+, or CD8+CD57+ T cells (not recorded which) from PBMCs. The source is a human donor with aplastic anemia.

The rearrangement links TRBV25-1 to TRBJ2-5; 7 positions match TRBD1. Germline CDR1 reads MGHDK; CDR2 reads SYGVNS. V dropped 2 bases and J dropped 4; count of bases not matched to a gene: 16. CDR3 length: 18 residues. The CDR3 nucleotides are TGTGCCAGCAGTGAACGTGTCGGTGAGGGTGACAGGGCAGAGACCCAGTACTTC. This sequence encodes CASSERVGEGDRAETQYF.

This clonotype was picked up many times. The rearrangement joins TRBV19 to TRBJ2-3; either TRBD1 or TRBD2 may fit D (6 bases each). V lost 5 bases, J lost 6 bases, and 15 bases lay in between. Germline V gene lookup returns CDR1 LNHDA and CDR2 SQIVND (reference sequence). This CDR3 is built from 14 residues. CDR3 coding DNA: TGTGCCAGTAGTTCCCCGGGGGCAAGGGATACGCAGTATTTT. Its protein product is CASSSPGARDTQYF.

This sequence joins TRBV14 and TRBJ2-7, with D unresolved. The CDR3 length is 13 residues. CDR1 and CDR2 (germline): SGHDN, FVKESK. The V end lost 6 bases, the J end lost 3 bases, and 12 bases lay between the germline ends. The CDR3 loop reads CASSELIDYEQYF. DNA of the CDR3: TGTGCCAGCAGTGAGCTTATAGACTACGAGCAGTACTTC. Together with reference TRBV14 and TRBJ2-7, the CDR3 gives the full variable domain: EAGVTQFPSHSVIEKGQTVTLRCDPISGHDNLYWYRRVMGKEIKFLLHFVKESKQDESGMPNNRFLAERTGGTYSTLKVQPAELEDSGVYFCASSELIDYEQYFGPGTRLTVT.

V is TRBV6-2 or TRBV6-3 and J is TRBJ1-1; D is unclear. Germline CDR1 MNHEY, CDR2 SVGEGT. V lost 6 bases, J lost 6 bases, and 11 bases lay in between. The CDR3 is 12 amino acids. In DNA form, the CDR3 reads TGTGCCAGCAGGGGCACGCGGCCTGAAGCTTTCTTT. This sequence encodes CASRGTRPEAFF.

The CDR3 here is CASSQDLEGRSYNEQFF. In nucleotides, the CDR3 is TGCGCCAGCAGCCAAGATTTGGAGGGGCGTTCCTACAATGAGCAGTTCTTC. V usage is TRBV4-1 and J usage is TRBJ2-1; D might be TRBD2 (6 bases). Trimming took off 0 bases at V and 1 base at J, with 13 bases between the two ends. Germline-derived CDR1 and CDR2 are MGHRA and YSYEKL. The CDR3 spans 17 residues.

The rearrangement joins TRBV29-1 to TRBJ2-7; TRBD2 aligns across 9 bases. Germline V lookup: CDR1 SQVTM, CDR2 ANQGSEA. Trimming took 0 bases from V and 2 from J; bases not matched to a gene: 11. The CDR3 extends over 17 amino acids. The CDR3 DNA reads as TGCAGCGTTGAAGATCCCTTGCTAGCGGGGAGAACCTACGAGCAGTACTTC. Translating gives CSVEDPLLAGRTYEQYF.

J is TRBJ2-7 and V is TRBV12-3 or TRBV12-4; D possibly corresponds to TRBD1 (5 bases). Between the trimmed V and J ends, which lost 7 bases and 1 base, there was a span of 8 bases. The CDR3 is made up of 12 amino acids. The CDR3 DNA sequence: TGTGCCAGCACCCAGGGATCCTACGAGCAGTACTTC. Translated, it gives CASTQGSYEQYF.

V gene TRBV15 combines with J gene TRBJ2-7; D is undetermined. Germline V CDR1 and CDR2: LNHNV, YYDKDF (reference sequence). Trimming cost V 4 bases and J 0 bases, with 7 bases left between them. The CDR3 contains 13 residues. The CDR3 DNA sequence: TGTGCCACCAGCACTGGGTTCTCCTACGAGCAGTACTTC. It yields the protein CATSTGFSYEQYF.

J is TRBJ1-2 and V is TRBV24-1; 8 bases align to TRBD1. The CDR3 runs 14 residues. Germline values: CDR1 KGHDR, CDR2 SFDVKD. V shed 2 bases and J 8 bases; nucleotides not matched to a gene: 6. CDR3: CATSDSDRVVGYTF. CDR3 nucleotide sequence: TGTGCCACCAGTGATTCGGACAGGGTGGTCGGCTACACCTTC.

V is TRBV29-1 and J is TRBJ2-7; 14 bases are shared with TRBD2. The DNA matches TRBJ2-1 better at its end, which makes the J call doubtful. Germline V CDR1 and CDR2: SQVTM, ANQGSEA. CDR3 length: 19 amino acids. The CDR3 loop reads CSVDPRGSGLAGGYNEQFF. CDR3 sequence (DNA): TGCAGCGTTGATCCCAGGGGGAGTGGACTAGCGGGGGGTTACAATGAGCAGTTCTTC.

Points on this clonotype: A much bigger clone sits one base away, suggesting this may be a read error. The CDR3 region is CANSDAGGEADTQYF. The CDR3 coding sequence is TGTGCCAACAGTGACGCGGGGGGGGAGGCAGATACGCAGTATTTT. This chain joins TRBV6-4 and TRBJ2-3, with 9 bases identical to TRBD2. This CDR3 has 15 amino acids. Germline V CDR1 and CDR2: MRHNA, SNTAGT.

The rearrangement links TRBV2 to TRBJ2-5; D may correspond to TRBD1 or TRBD2 (5 bases each). The germline V and J ends were trimmed by 7 bases and 5 bases, with 14 bases remaining between them. Germline V gene sequence: CDR1 SNHLY, CDR2 FYNNEI. The CDR3 loop spans 13 amino acids. The CDR3 loop is CASIKRGVETQYF. Here the CDR3 DNA reads TGTGCCAGCATCAAGAGGGGTGTCGAGACCCAGTACTTC. The entire variable domain, with the rest obtained from reference TRBV2 and TRBJ2-5, is as follows: EPEVTQTPSHQVTQMGQEVILRCVPISNHLYFYWYRQILGQKVEFLVSFYNNEISEKSEIFDDQFSVERPDGSNFTLKIRSTKLEDSAMYFCASIKRGVETQYFGPGTRLLVL.

The table lists this clonotype with many counts. This chain connects TRBV4-3 to TRBJ2-1; maybe TRBD2 (6 bases). The CDR3 extends over 15 amino acids. The ends were cut back, 0 bases at V and 6 bases at J, with 12 bases in the middle. The germline V gene encodes CDR1 LGHNA and CDR2 YSLEER. In nucleotides, the CDR3 is TGCGCCAGCAGCCAAGAGGGTAGCGGCACCAATGAGCAGTTCTTC. Translation gives CASSQEGSGTNEQFF.

This rearrangement joins TRBV20-1 to TRBJ1-1; possibly TRBD1 for D (5 bases). The germline CDR1 and CDR2 sequences are DFQATT and SNEGSKA (reference sequence). CDR3 length equals 14 residues. Trimming removed 0 bases from V and 4 bases from J, with 12 bases in between. CDR3 sequence: CSARDNSGTTEAFF. CDR3 coding DNA: TGCAGTGCTAGAGATAACTCAGGGACCACTGAAGCTTTCTTT.

This clonotype was observed at least ten times. V is TRBV10-3 and J is TRBJ1-1; D possibly corresponds to TRBD1 (5 bases). Per germline, CDR1 ENHRY and CDR2 SYGVKD. Trimming stripped 8 bases from V and 1 base from J, with 14 bases between. The CDR3 runs to 14 residues. CDR3 nucleotide sequence: TGTGCCATCCAGGCCGGGGGGGGGAACACTGAAGCTTTCTTT. Translating gives CAIQAGGGNTEAFF.

This chain uses TRBV29-1 with TRBJ2-7; D remains unclear. The V gene lost 0 bases and the J gene lost 2 bases, with 5 bases spanning the gap. The germline V gene has CDR1 SQVTM and CDR2 ANQGSEA. The CDR3 runs 12 residues. Written as DNA, the CDR3 is TGCAGCGTTGAAGATCAACCCTACGAGCAGTACTTC. It is translated as CSVEDQPYEQYF.

CDR3 DNA: TGCAGTGCTAGAATTGGCAATCAGCCCCAGCATTTT. Amino acids: CSARIGNQPQHF. This rearrangement joins TRBV20-1 to TRBJ1-5; no definite D call. Germline CDR1 is DFQATT and CDR2 is SNEGSKA (reference sequence). V lost 2 bases to trimming and J lost 2 bases, with 4 bases between them. The CDR3 extends over 12 amino acids.

The chain recombines TRBV2 with TRBJ1-1; TRBD1 agrees at 8 bases. CDR1 is SNHLY, CDR2 FYNNEI, per germline. V shed 8 bases, J shed 7 bases, and the junction held 9 bases outside the gene matches. CDR3 length: 13 residues. This chain's CDR3 is CASAWDRRIEAFF. CDR3 DNA: TGTGCCAGCGCCTGGGACAGGAGGATTGAAGCTTTCTTT.

The chain recombines TRBV11-2 with TRBJ2-7, with 10 bases matching TRBD1. Trimming cost V 5 bases and J 4 bases; bases outside gene matches: 8. This CDR3 has 15 residues. The germline V gene has CDR1 SGHAT and CDR2 FQNNGV. This chain's CDR3 is CASSNGQGVRYEQYF. CDR3 DNA sequence: TGTGCCAGCAGCAACGGACAGGGGGTTCGGTACGAGCAGTACTTC.

The CDR3 sequence: CASSVGYHSYEQYF. In nucleotides, the CDR3 is TGTGCCAGCAGCGTAGGGTATCACTCCTACGAGCAGTACTTC. The rearrangement uses TRBV9 and TRBJ2-7, with D uncertain. V was pared by 0 bases and J by 0 bases, with 7 bases between. Germline loops: CDR1 SGDLS, CDR2 YYNGEE. This CDR3 contains 14 residues.

This clonotype showed up many times. The rearrangement uses TRBV2 and TRBJ2-1, with 8 bases aligning to TRBD2. The V gene end was trimmed by 8 bases and the J gene end by 8 bases; junction bases not matched to a gene: 14. Germline-derived CDR1 and CDR2 are SNHLY and FYNNEI. This CDR3 spans 15 amino acids. CDR3 sequence: CASLDPGLEIHEQFF. In nucleotides, the CDR3 is TGTGCCAGCCTGGATCCGGGACTAGAGATACATGAGCAGTTCTTC.

This clonotype has only a few counts. This chain connects TRBV3-1 to TRBJ2-3; D is ambiguous. V lost 1 base to trimming and J lost 4 bases, with 15 bases between them. Per germline, CDR1 LGHDT and CDR2 YNNKEL (reference sequence). CDR3 length: 16 residues. Here the CDR3 DNA reads TGTGCCAGCAGCCAAGTTGGCCACCGACGGGCAGATACGCAGTATTTT. It is translated as CASSQVGHRRADTQYF.

This clonotype was detected only once. The CDR3 coding sequence is TGTGCCAGCACCCTGGGCCCGAGCTATGGCTACACCTTC. Residues: CASTLGPSYGYTF. This chain uses TRBV2 with TRBJ1-2; no clear D. This CDR3 contains 13 residues. The V end was cut by 7 bases, the J end by 4 bases, with 13 bases between. Germline V gives CDR1 SNHLY, CDR2 FYNNEI.

The chain is built from TRBV15 and TRBJ2-7; D may correspond to TRBD1 or TRBD2 (9 bases each). V lost 3 bases and J lost 4, with 16 bases in between. The CDR3 is 15 amino acids. Germline V lookup: CDR1 LNHNV, CDR2 YYDKDF (reference sequence). The CDR3 here is CATSSLAGQGYEQYF. As DNA, the CDR3 is TGTGCCACCAGCAGCCTAGCGGGACAGGGATACGAGCAGTACTTC.

This rearrangement joins TRBV29-1 to TRBJ1-1; the match to TRBD1 covers 11 bases. The CDR3 runs 12 residues. V shed 4 bases, J shed 11 bases, and the junction held 6 bases outside the gene matches. Germline CDR1 and CDR2: SQVTM and ANQGSEA. CDR3 coding DNA: TGCAGCGTTGGGGACAGGGGGACGGTGGCTTTCTTT. It encodes CSVGDRGTVAFF. Together with reference TRBV29-1 and TRBJ1-1, the CDR3 gives the full variable domain: SAVISQKPSRDICQRGTSLTIQCQVDSQVTMMFWYRQQPGQSLTLIATANQGSEATYESGFVIDKFPISRPNLTFSTLTVSNMSPEDSSIYLCSVGDRGTVAFFGQGTRLTVV.

This chain uses TRBV29-1 with TRBJ1-2; D may be TRBD1 (5 bases). The CDR3 covers 13 residues. Germline loops: CDR1 SQVTM, CDR2 ANQGSEA. V lost 7 bases and J 3 bases, leaving 15 bases between the germline ends. CDR3: CSAQGPTDYGYTF. The DNA for the CDR3 is TGCAGCGCGCAGGGACCCACGGACTATGGCTACACCTTC. The variable domain in full, with the rest retrieved from reference TRBV29-1 and TRBJ1-2, is SAVISQKPSRDICQRGTSLTIQCQVDSQVTMMFWYRQQPGQSLTLIATANQGSEATYESGFVIDKFPISRPNLTFSTLTVSNMSPEDSSIYLCSAQGPTDYGYTFGSGTRLTVV.

Worth noting for this clonotype: Sequence at one end of the junction differs from germline and may be a read error. J is TRBJ2-2 and V is TRBV29-1; D uncertain. The CDR3 totals 14 residues. CDR1 and CDR2 from the germline V gene are SQVTM and ANQGSEA. CDR3 protein: CSIESGGNTGELFF. As DNA, the CDR3 is TGCAGCATTGAAAGTGGCGGGAACACCGGGGAGCTGTTTTTT.